These 31 T cell receptor beta chains came from one sample sequenced in a study of blood T cell repertoires in COVID-19. Assay: immunoSEQ multiplex PCR; the TCRdb copy retains only in-frame clones and omits some. The data hold over 300,000 clones, with more than 80% observed a single time. The sample consisted of peripheral blood. Every receptor here comes from a man in his forties or fifties with acute or convalescent COVID-19.

This rearrangement joins TRBV28 to TRBJ1-6; D unclear. The germline gives CDR1 MDHEN, CDR2 SYDVKM. V was trimmed by 4 bases and J by 7 bases, leaving 20 bases between them. The CDR3 is 17 residues long. Here the CDR3 DNA reads TGTGCCAGCAGTTCCCCTCTAGGAGGGAGCGGGAATTCACCCCTCCACTTT. It is translated as CASSSPLGGSGNSPLHF.

This clone has just one count. This chain links TRBV5-1 with TRBJ1-1; 7 bases align to TRBD1. Looked up from germline, CDR1 is SGHRS and CDR2 is YFSETQ. This CDR3 comprises 13 residues. V lost 1 base to trimming and J lost 3 bases; unmatched junction nucleotides: 0. The CDR3 region is CASSLQGDTEAFF. The CDR3 nucleotides read TGCGCCAGCAGCTTGCAGGGGGACACTGAAGCTTTCTTT.

The V gene is TRBV9, the J gene TRBJ2-7; D possibly corresponds to TRBD2 (5 bases). Germline loops: CDR1 SGDLS, CDR2 YYNGEE. CDR3 length: 15 amino acids. V lost 0 bases, J lost 0 bases, and 10 bases lay in between. The CDR3 region has the DNA TGTGCCAGCAGCGTAGATAGCGCCAGCTCCTACGAGCAGTACTTC. As protein: CASSVDSASSYEQYF.

V and J are TRBV27 and TRBJ1-1; possible D gene TRBD1, 6 bases. Trimming shortened V by 6 bases and J by 7 bases, and 15 bases separated the two germline ends. This CDR3 has 13 amino acids. Germline assignment: CDR1 MNHEY and CDR2 SMNVEV (reference sequence). CDR3 sequence reads: CASRSQGADEAFF. CDR3 in DNA: TGTGCCAGCAGATCACAGGGTGCGGATGAAGCTTTCTTT.

A few counts support this clone. V is TRBV19 and J is TRBJ1-6; unclear D gene. V was cut by 7 bases and J by 1 base, with 14 bases left in between. Germline assignment: CDR1 LNHDA and CDR2 SQIVND (reference sequence). This CDR3 comprises 16 residues. CDR3: CASTPQAGSYNSPLHF. The CDR3 nucleotides read TGTGCCAGTACTCCCCAGGCTGGGTCCTATAATTCACCCCTCCACTTT.

The chain has TRBV9 and TRBJ2-4, with 8 bases matching TRBD2. The junction had 6 bases not matched to a gene; V was cut back by 4 bases and J by 6 bases. The CDR3 loop spans 14 amino acids. Germline V lookup: CDR1 SGDLS, CDR2 YYNGEE. This CDR3 is CASSRAGVGNIQYF. The CDR3 nucleotides are TGTGCCAGCAGCAGAGCGGGAGTGGGAAACATTCAGTACTTC.

The rearrangement links TRBV27 to TRBJ1-1; D is possibly TRBD1 (6 bases). V was clipped by 4 bases and J by 4 bases, with 13 bases between them. Germline loops: CDR1 MNHEY, CDR2 SMNVEV (reference sequence). The CDR3 extends over 14 amino acids. The CDR3 DNA reads as TGTGCCAGCAGTTATGGGGTGGGGGCCACTGAAGCTTTCTTT. Translation gives CASSYGVGATEAFF.

This chain joins TRBV28 and TRBJ2-1; 9 nucleotides line up with TRBD1. The CDR3 length is 14 residues. Germline assignment: CDR1 MDHEN and CDR2 SYDVKM. V trimming: 5 bases; J trimming: 9 bases; junction bases outside the gene matches: 8. DNA for the CDR3: TGTGCCAGCAGTCCCGGGACAGGGTTCAGTGAGCAGTTCTTC. It translates to CASSPGTGFSEQFF. The full variable domain, completed using reference TRBV28 and TRBJ2-1, is DVKVTQSSRYLVKRTGEKVFLECVQDMDHENMFWYRQDPGLGLRLIYFSYDVKMKEKGDIPEGYSVSREKKERFSLILESASTNQTSMYLCASSPGTGFSEQFFGPGTRLTVL.

The chain links TRBV7-2 to TRBJ1-5, with TRBD1 matching 7 bases. CDR1 and CDR2 (germline): SGHTA, FQGNSA. The CDR3 covers 13 residues. The junction had 3 bases not matched to a gene; V was cut back by 5 bases and J by 5 bases. The CDR3 DNA reads as TGTGCCAGCAGCCGTACAGGGGATCAGCCCCAGCATTTT. It yields the protein CASSRTGDQPQHF.

V usage is TRBV7-6 and J usage is TRBJ2-1, with no clear D. V lost 5 bases and J lost 6, with 14 bases in between. From germline, CDR1 is SGHVS and CDR2 FNYEAQ. The CDR3 is 14 amino acids. CDR3 DNA sequence: TGTGCCAGCAGCCCCGGAAAAGGCGGCAATGAGCAGTTCTTC. This codes for CASSPGKGGNEQFF. The full variable domain, completed using reference TRBV7-6 and TRBJ2-1, is GAGVSQSPRYKVTKRGQDVALRCDPISGHVSLYWYRQALGQGPEFLTYFNYEAQQDKSGLPNDRFSAERPEGSISTLTIQRTEQRDSAMYRCASSPGKGGNEQFFGPGTRLTVL.

The chain employs TRBV5-4 and TRBJ1-2; 7 positions match TRBD1. The CDR3 is 15 amino acids. V was pared by 4 bases and J by 5 bases, with 11 bases of the junction left unmatched. CDR1 is SGHNT and CDR2 is YYREEE in the germline V gene (reference sequence). Written as DNA, the CDR3 is TGTGCCAGCAGCCTAGGGACAGCCCGACGGTATGGCTACACCTTC. Amino acids: CASSLGTARRYGYTF.

The DNA of the CDR3 is TGTGCCAGTAGTATCCGGACAGGGCTGCTCGGGAGCTACACCTTC. Its translation is CASSIRTGLLGSYTF. This chain uses TRBV19 with TRBJ1-2; TRBD1 aligns across 8 bases. Germline trimming cut 3 bases from V and 9 bases from J; bases unmatched to any gene: 12. The CDR3 loop spans 15 amino acids. CDR1 LNHDA and CDR2 SQIVND come from the germline V gene (reference sequence).

The rearrangement joins TRBV15 to TRBJ1-1, with TRBD1 identical over 7 bases. V was clipped by 2 bases and J by 7 bases; unmatched bases: 7. CDR1 is LNHNV and CDR2 is YYDKDF in the germline V gene (reference sequence). The CDR3 has 14 residues. The CDR3 spells CATSRSRDRIEAFF. The DNA for the CDR3 is TGTGCCACCAGCAGAAGTCGGGACAGAATTGAAGCTTTCTTT.

Turning to this clone: A read error may produce the germline difference seen at one junction end. The chain links TRBV7-7 to TRBJ2-3; 11 bases fit TRBD1. The germline CDR1 and CDR2 sequences are SSHAT and FNYEAQ (reference sequence). The CDR3 is 15 residues long. The CDR3, as DNA: TGTGCTAGCAGCCCGGGACAGGGGGGCACAGATACGCAGTATTTT. It translates to CASSPGQGGTDTQYF.

This chain joins TRBV9 and TRBJ1-2; tentatively, D is TRBD1 (5 bases). This CDR3 has 12 amino acids. Trimming left V 2 bases short and J 8 bases short, with 10 bases between. CDR1 SGDLS and CDR2 YYNGEE come from the germline V gene. CDR3 sequence reads: CASSVGGIGYTF. The CDR3 region has the DNA TGTGCCAGCAGCGTCGGGGGGATCGGCTACACCTTC.

The chain couples TRBV5-4 to TRBJ2-7; D is undetermined. V was shortened by 2 bases and J by 9 bases, with 15 bases between the two germline ends. Germline V gene data show CDR1 as SGHNT and CDR2 as YYREEE (reference sequence). This CDR3 is 13 amino acids long. In nucleotides, the CDR3 is TGTGCCAGCAGCTTTACGGGTACCCGAGGGCAGTACTTC. This translates into CASSFTGTRGQYF.

V gene TRBV5-1 combines with J gene TRBJ1-3, with unresolved D. V was clipped by 5 bases and J by 0 bases, with 9 bases between them. CDR3 length equals 14 residues. CDR1 and CDR2 from the germline V gene are SGHRS and YFSETQ. The CDR3 DNA follows: TGCGCCAGCAGTCGACTGGACTCTGGAAACACCATATATTTT. Its protein product is CASSRLDSGNTIYF. The complete variable domain, with remaining parts taken from reference TRBV5-1 and TRBJ1-3, reads KAGVTQTPRYLIKTRGQQVTLSCSPISGHRSVSWYQQTPGQGLQFLFEYFSETQRNKGNFPGRFSGRQFSNSRSEMNVSTLELGDSALYLCASSRLDSGNTIYFGEGSWLTVV.

The rearrangement joins TRBV7-9 to TRBJ1-5; 9 nucleotides agree with TRBD1. The CDR3 extends over 16 amino acids. The germline gives CDR1 SEHNR, CDR2 FQNEAQ (reference sequence). Trimming at V came to 5 bases and at J to 0 bases, leaving 5 bases not matched to a gene. CDR3 loop: CASSLGQGNSNQPQHF. The CDR3 coding sequence is TGTGCCAGCAGCCTGGGACAGGGTAATAGCAATCAGCCCCAGCATTTT.

The chain carries TRBV6-5 and TRBJ1-5, with D possibly matching TRBD1 (6 bases). V gave up 2 bases and J gave up 1 base, with 6 bases separating them. The CDR3 consists of 14 residues. Germline assignment: CDR1 MNHEY and CDR2 SVGAGI. The CDR3 loop reads CASSYDRSNQPQHF. The CDR3 DNA is TGTGCCAGCAGTTACGACAGGAGCAATCAGCCCCAGCATTTT.

This chain uses TRBV30 with TRBJ1-1; TRBD1 might be the D (5 bases). The CDR3 runs to 13 residues. Trimming removed 5 bases from V and 0 bases from J, with 10 bases in between. In germline, CDR1 is GTSNPN, CDR2 SVGIG (reference sequence). CDR3 residues: CAWLQEMNTEAFF. The CDR3 nucleotides read TGTGCCTGGCTACAGGAGATGAACACTGAAGCTTTCTTT.

The chain combines TRBV27 with TRBJ2-1; 8 bases are a match to TRBD2. The CDR3 runs 17 residues. Unmatched junction bases numbered 10, after V lost 4 bases and J lost 2 bases. CDR1 and CDR2 from the germline V gene are MNHEY and SMNVEV (reference sequence). CDR3 coding DNA: TGTGCCAGCAGTTCTCCTGGTCGGGAGGGCGCCTACAATGAGCAGTTCTTC. It translates to CASSSPGREGAYNEQFF.

V is TRBV28 and J is TRBJ1-2; D is perhaps TRBD1 (6 bases). The CDR3 spans 16 residues. CDR1 is MDHEN and CDR2 is SYDVKM in the germline V gene. V lost 5 bases to trimming and J lost 2 bases, with 18 bases between them. The CDR3 here is CASSPGGRLRNYGYTF. CDR3 in DNA: TGTGCCAGCAGTCCGGGGGGCCGACTCCGAAACTATGGCTACACCTTC.

Here the CDR3 reads CASSYYWNTEAFF. The DNA for the CDR3 is TGTGCCAGCAGTTACTACTGGAACACTGAAGCTTTCTTT. J is TRBJ1-1 and V is TRBV6-6; no firm D call. The germline CDR1 and CDR2 sequences are MNHNY and SVGAGI (reference sequence). Trimming removed 1 base from V and 1 base from J, with 4 bases in between. The CDR3 is 13 residues long.

This clone was counted between two and nine times. The chain employs TRBV5-6 and TRBJ2-2, with a weak D call TRBD2 (5 bases). The V end was cut by 2 bases, the J end by 1 base, with 6 bases between. The germline CDR1 and CDR2 sequences are SGHDT and YYEEEE. The CDR3 loop spans 14 amino acids. CDR3 nucleotide sequence: TGTGCCAGCAGCTTCGGAGGGAACACCGGGGAGCTGTTTTTT. Protein product: CASSFGGNTGELFF.

This chain joins TRBV24-1 and TRBJ2-1; 8 bases line up with TRBD1. Germline V lookup: CDR1 KGHDR, CDR2 SFDVKD. The CDR3 is 16 amino acids. The V segment lost 3 bases and the J segment 2 bases; nucleotides outside the gene matches: 5. CDR3 coding DNA: TGTGCCACCAGTGATGGAAGGACAGGGCCCTACAATGAGCAGTTCTTC. Translation: CATSDGRTGPYNEQFF.

This clone showed up just once. The chain has TRBV10-2 and TRBJ2-2; D might be TRBD2 (5 bases). Germline V gene data show CDR1 as WSHSY and CDR2 as SAAADI. V lost 3 bases and J lost 2, with 13 bases in between. CDR3 length equals 16 residues. The DNA for the CDR3 is TGCGCCAGCAGTGAAGAACTAGGCCTTAACACCGGGGAGCTGTTTTTT. This sequence encodes CASSEELGLNTGELFF.

The rearrangement uses TRBV7-2 and TRBJ2-2; D call uncertain. The germline V and J ends were trimmed by 1 base and 3 bases, with 12 bases remaining between them. Germline CDR1 and CDR2: SGHTA and FQGNSA. This CDR3 region has 16 residues. Here the CDR3 reads CASSLGVGLDTGELFF. The CDR3 bases are TGTGCCAGCAGCTTAGGGGTCGGGTTGGACACCGGGGAGCTGTTTTTT.

This clone occurred a few times. The V and J genes are TRBV19 and TRBJ1-5; 8 bases align to TRBD1. CDR1 is LNHDA and CDR2 is SQIVND in the germline V gene (reference sequence). V was clipped by 6 bases and J by 2 bases; unmatched bases: 6. The CDR3 extends over 15 amino acids. The CDR3 is CASSAGGGGNQPQHF. The CDR3 nucleotides read TGTGCCAGTAGCGCAGGGGGCGGCGGCAATCAGCCCCAGCATTTT.

This clone appeared a single time. The chain couples TRBV2 to TRBJ1-1, with TRBD1 matching 8 bases. J lost 3 bases, V lost 3 bases, and 6 bases had no gene match. Germline assignment: CDR1 SNHLY and CDR2 FYNNEI. This CDR3 is built from 15 residues. CDR3 nucleotide sequence: TGTGCCAGCAGTGAGCAGGGGGCCGGGCACACTGAAGCTTTCTTT. Its protein is CASSEQGAGHTEAFF.

The genes are TRBV5-5 and TRBJ2-3; 11 nucleotides align to TRBD2. CDR3 length: 18 residues. The V and J ends lost 4 bases and 6 bases, in that order; junction bases with no gene match: 16. The germline V gene encodes CDR1 SGHKS and CDR2 YYEKEE (reference sequence). The CDR3 DNA sequence: TGTGCCAGCAGCCCGCATATAATAGCGGGAGGGCCTGGGGATACGCAGTATTTT. As protein: CASSPHIIAGGPGDTQYF.

This chain joins TRBV5-6 and TRBJ2-7, with 12 bases identical to TRBD2. The junction had 12 bases not matched to a gene; V was cut back by 5 bases and J by 0 bases. CDR1 and CDR2 from the germline V gene are SGHDT and YYEEEE. The length of the CDR3 is 18 residues. DNA of the CDR3: TGTGCCAGCAGGCGGACCGGGACTAGCGGGCGGAGCTCCTACGAGCAGTACTTC. Protein: CASRRTGTSGRSSYEQYF. The full variable domain, with the rest looked up from reference TRBV5-6 and TRBJ2-7, is DAGVTQSPTHLIKTRGQQVTLRCSPKSGHDTVSWYQQALGQGPQFIFQYYEEEERQRGNFPDRFSGHQFPNYSSELNVNALLLGDSALYLCASRRTGTSGRSSYEQYFGPGTRLTVT.